The following is a T cell receptor (beta chain) sequence with its context. The antigen is undetermined. This sample is drawn from a study of long-term antiretroviral therapy in people with HIV. Regarding the study as a whole: Blood draws took place between 2004 and 2017 and possibly involved older ART regimens.

Trimming left V 5 bases short and J 6 bases short, with 16 bases between. Looked up from germline, CDR1 is SGHTA and CDR2 is FQGNSA. This CDR3 has 15 residues. Survey-level immunoSEQ v3.0 assays were run. The table came from immunoSEQ multiplex PCR; TCRdb's copy has only in-frame clones and leaves some out. The repertoire holds 20,000 to 25,000 clones, with approximately 81% as singletons. The receptor comes from a man in his fifties or sixties with HIV. This specimen was unsorted PBMCs, taken at the start of antiretroviral therapy. The chain uses TRBV7-2 and TRBJ1-4; D unclear. CDR3 protein: CASSRNLPSDEKLFF. The CDR3 DNA sequence: TGTGCCAGCAGCCGCAACCTTCCGTCGGATGAAAAACTGTTTTTT.